The 17 T cell receptor beta chains in this list originate from one sample, sequenced in a study of T-cell memory formation after mild COVID-19. TCRdb ran MiXCR on the 5' RACE reads and lists one entry per CDR3 protein. The data contain 250,000 to 300,000 distinct CDR3 sequences, 16% of them seen just once; the ten biggest clones take up 22%. Material for sequencing was PBMCs or a T cell subset sorted from them (not recorded which). The receptor source for this set is a man between 18 and 35 years old who had mild COVID-19 (a few samples of this study predate the infection). Cell type and time point are not known.

This sequence joins TRBV30 and TRBJ2-5; a possible D gene is TRBD1 (6 bases). CDR3 length equals 12 residues. Germline-derived CDR1 and CDR2 are GTSNPN and SVGIG (reference sequence). V lost 6 bases, J lost 4 bases, and 12 bases lay in between. The CDR3 DNA follows: TGTGCCTGCCCTGGACAGCGAGAGACCCAGTACTTC. Its protein product is CACPGQRETQYF.

This clonotype was detected ten times or more. The chain couples TRBV7-9 to TRBJ2-6; 7 nucleotides align to TRBD1. J lost 4 bases, V lost 5 bases, and 14 bases had no gene match. This CDR3 is 18 amino acids long. In germline, CDR1 is SEHNR, CDR2 FQNEAQ (reference sequence). This CDR3 is CASSHWTGPPKGANVLTF. The CDR3 bases are TGTGCCAGCAGCCACTGGACAGGTCCGCCGAAAGGGGCCAACGTCCTGACTTTC.

The CDR3 loop is CASSYGQAGDTQYF. As DNA, the CDR3 is TGTGCCAGCAGCTATGGGCAAGCAGGCGATACGCAGTATTTT. The V gene is TRBV12-3 or TRBV12-4, the J gene TRBJ2-3; D not resolved. Deletions cut 6 bases from V and 6 bases from J, with 16 bases between. This CDR3 region has 14 residues.

The chain has TRBV9 and TRBJ2-5; no definite D call. The length of the CDR3 is 14 residues. V was trimmed by 0 bases and J by 4 bases, leaving 10 bases between them. Germline V lookup: CDR1 SGDLS, CDR2 YYNGEE. As DNA, the CDR3 is TGTGCCAGCAGCGTAGATGGAGTAGGAGAGACCCAGTACTTC. Protein product: CASSVDGVGETQYF.

The gene calls are TRBV6-4 and TRBJ2-2; no clear D. Trimming stripped 6 bases from V and 3 bases from J, with 8 bases between. In germline, CDR1 is MRHNA, CDR2 SNTAGT. The CDR3 contains 13 residues. As DNA, the CDR3 is TGTGCCAGCAGCGGGTCGTACACCGGGGAGCTGTTTTTT. Its protein product is CASSGSYTGELFF.

This clonotype came up a few times. This rearrangement joins TRBV6-1 to TRBJ1-2; D not resolved. This CDR3 has 12 residues. V dropped 9 bases and J dropped 2 bases, with 10 bases sitting between them. Germline lookup yields CDR1 MNHNS and CDR2 SASEGT. The CDR3 DNA reads TGTGCCAGTGTCCCGATGAACTATGGCTACACCTTC. Residues: CASVPMNYGYTF.

The genes are TRBV6-4 and TRBJ2-1, with D possibly matching TRBD1 (6 bases). V lost 5 bases to trimming and J lost 6 bases, with 11 bases between them. Germline V gene lookup returns CDR1 MRHNA and CDR2 SNTAGT. This CDR3 is 13 amino acids long. The DNA for the CDR3 is TGTGCCAGCAGTCCACAGGGTCCCAATGAGCAGTTCTTC. As protein: CASSPQGPNEQFF.

There are a few counts of this clonotype. This rearrangement joins TRBV6-2 or TRBV6-3 to TRBJ2-5; unclear D gene. The germline gives CDR1 MNHEY, CDR2 SVGEGT. Trimming removed 5 bases from V and 4 bases from J, with 8 bases in between. The CDR3 covers 12 residues. CDR3 sequence reads: CASSQLPETQYF. CDR3 in DNA: TGTGCCAGCAGTCAGCTTCCAGAGACCCAGTACTTC.

Only a few counts were recorded for this clonotype. V is TRBV12-3 or TRBV12-4 and J is TRBJ1-5; D call uncertain. The CDR3 has 13 amino acids. V was shortened by 3 bases and J by 3 bases, with 6 bases between the two germline ends. The CDR3 coding sequence is TGTGCCAGCAGTTTCCGAACCAATCAGCCCCAGCATTTT. It encodes CASSFRTNQPQHF.

The chain has TRBV6-2 or TRBV6-3 and TRBJ1-1; 7 bases match TRBD1. The length of the CDR3 is 14 residues. The V and J ends lost 6 bases and 5 bases, in that order; junction bases with no gene match: 9. Germline loops: CDR1 MNHEY, CDR2 SVGEGT. The CDR3 reads CASSQGGAWTEAFF. In nucleotides, the CDR3 is TGTGCCAGCAGCCAGGGGGGGGCTTGGACTGAAGCTTTCTTT.

This clonotype was picked up one time. The chain has TRBV24-1 and TRBJ1-2; D is unclear. The germline CDR1 and CDR2 sequences are KGHDR and SFDVKD. V shed 1 base and J shed 8 bases, with 13 bases lying between them. This CDR3 spans 14 amino acids. CDR3 in DNA: TGTGCCACCAGTGATTTTAACAGCCCTGGGGGCTACACCTTC. It is translated as CATSDFNSPGGYTF.

This clonotype was counted a few times. This chain connects TRBV4-2 to TRBJ1-4; D perhaps matches TRBD1 (5 bases). Trimming stripped 0 bases from V and 6 bases from J, with 11 bases between. The CDR3 covers 15 residues. Germline V gene sequence: CDR1 LGHNA, CDR2 YNFKEQ. CDR3 loop: CASSQERTKYEKLFF. DNA of the CDR3: TGTGCCAGCAGCCAAGAAAGGACAAAGTATGAAAAACTGTTTTTT.

The gene calls are TRBV4-1 and TRBJ2-1; 10 bases map to TRBD1. Trimming removed 6 bases from V and 9 bases from J; junction bases left unmatched: 14. Germline lookup yields CDR1 MGHRA and CDR2 YSYEKL. The CDR3 is made up of 16 amino acids. The CDR3 bases are TGCGCCAGCAGGAATTACCGGGACAGGGGCAGGGGTGAGCAGTTCTTC. Protein: CASRNYRDRGRGEQFF.

The rearrangement links TRBV20-1 to TRBJ1-2; D is perhaps TRBD1 (5 bases). CDR1 and CDR2 (germline): DFQATT, SNEGSKA (reference sequence). The length of the CDR3 is 13 residues. V was shortened by 1 base and J by 8 bases, with 14 bases between the two germline ends. CDR3 sequence (DNA): TGCAGTGCTAGAGGGGACGCCGGGTGGGGCTACACCTTC. Its translation is CSARGDAGWGYTF.

The rearrangement links TRBV28 to TRBJ2-7, with 7 bases aligning to TRBD2. CDR1 is MDHEN, CDR2 SYDVKM, per germline. The CDR3 has 15 residues. The ends lost 4 bases at V and 1 base at J; junction bases unmatched: 7. In nucleotides, the CDR3 is TGTGCCAGCAGTTCCATGGGAGGGCCTTCCTACGAGCAGTACTTC. The encoded protein is CASSSMGGPSYEQYF.

This rearrangement joins TRBV28 to TRBJ2-4; no clear D gene. There are 15 residues in the CDR3. The V gene's germline CDR1 is MDHEN and CDR2 SYDVKM. Trimming shortened V by 6 bases and J by 6 bases, and 18 bases separated the two germline ends. The CDR3 loop is CASRPHAVPGNIQYF. CDR3 DNA sequence: TGTGCCAGCAGACCCCACGCGGTACCTGGAAACATTCAGTACTTC.

The table lists this clonotype with many counts. The chain is built from TRBV7-6 and TRBJ2-1; 10 bases align to TRBD2. The CDR3 runs 18 residues. V was pared by 4 bases and J by 5 bases, with 14 bases of the junction left unmatched. CDR1 SGHVS and CDR2 FNYEAQ come from the germline V gene. In nucleotides, the CDR3 is TGTGCCAGCAGCTCGGGGAGCCCTAGCGGGGGCCGCAACAATGAGCAGTTCTTC. This sequence encodes CASSSGSPSGGRNNEQFF.